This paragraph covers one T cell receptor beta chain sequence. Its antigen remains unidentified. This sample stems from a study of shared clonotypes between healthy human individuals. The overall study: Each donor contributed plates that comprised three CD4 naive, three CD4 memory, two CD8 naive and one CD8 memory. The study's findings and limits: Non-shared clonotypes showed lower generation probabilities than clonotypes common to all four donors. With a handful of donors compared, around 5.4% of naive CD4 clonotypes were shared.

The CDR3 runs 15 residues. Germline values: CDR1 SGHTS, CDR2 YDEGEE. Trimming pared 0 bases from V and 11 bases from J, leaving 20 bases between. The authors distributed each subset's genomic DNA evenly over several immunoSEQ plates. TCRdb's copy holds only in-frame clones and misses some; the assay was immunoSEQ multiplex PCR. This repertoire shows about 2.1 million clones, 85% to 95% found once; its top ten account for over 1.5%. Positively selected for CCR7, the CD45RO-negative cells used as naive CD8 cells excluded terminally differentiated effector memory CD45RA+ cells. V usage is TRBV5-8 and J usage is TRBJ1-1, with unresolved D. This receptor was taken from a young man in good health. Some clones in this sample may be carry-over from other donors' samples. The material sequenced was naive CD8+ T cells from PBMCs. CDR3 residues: CASSLEFGSTFPAFF. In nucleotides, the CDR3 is TGTGCCAGCAGCTTGGAATTTGGGTCAACCTTCCCTGCTTTCTTT. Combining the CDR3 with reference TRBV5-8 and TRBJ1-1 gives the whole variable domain EAGVTQSPTHLIKTRGQQATLRCSPISGHTSVYWYQQALGLGLQFLLWYDEGEERNRGNFPPRFSGRQFPNYSSELNVNALELEDSALYLCASSLEFGSTFPAFFGQGTRLTVV.